Listed below are T cell receptor beta chains from one sample, sequenced in a study of cytomegalovirus exposure and HLA in healthy donors. Measured with immunoSEQ multiplex PCR; TCRdb has only the in-frame clones, and not every one. Here the sample spans approximately 69,000 clones, about 72% being singletons. Sequenced input: PBMCs. These receptors were taken from a middle-aged man in good health and CMV-seropositive. Both conserved end residues are part of each CDR3. The D gene is left open where the match is weak. Rows may omit the clone size; those that give it use once, few, many or a size class.

-	TRBJ1-1	TRBD1	TRBV7-2	TGTGCCAGCAGGGACAGGGGGCGAGGTGAAGCTTTCTTT	CASRDRGRGEAFF
once	TRBJ1-3	-	TRBV7-9	TGTGCCAGCAGCTCGGGAATTAAAAGAAACACCATATATTTT	CASSSGIKRNTIYF
-	TRBJ2-1	TRBD2	TRBV4-1	TGCGCCAGCAGCCCCGAGGTAGCGGGGGGTGGTGAGCAGTTCTTC	CASSPEVAGGGEQFF
-	TRBJ1-2	-	TRBV30	TGTGCCTGGGGAACAGGAGGGCGCTGCACCTTC	CAWGTGGRCTF
-	TRBJ2-7	TRBD1	TRBV7-6	TGTGCCAGCAGCCTCATACAGGGGAACCAGGGCGAGCAGTACTTC	CASSLIQGNQGEQYF
-	TRBJ1-1	TRBD1	TRBV10-1	TGCGCCAGCAGTGAGGGCCAGGGGGGCACTGAAGCTTTCTTT	CASSEGQGGTEAFF
-	TRBJ2-7	-	TRBV10-3	TGTGCCATCAGTGAGGGGCAGGGCGTGGACGAGCAGTACTTC	CAISEGQGVDEQYF
once	TRBJ2-3	TRBD2	TRBV9	TGTGCCAGCAGCGTCGGCGGGGGGCGGGAAGATACGCAGTATTTT	CASSVGGGREDTQYF
-	TRBJ1-1	-	TRBV5-6	TGTGCCAGCAGCTTGGGCCGGGTAGGTCAGAAGTCGATCTTT	CASSLGRVGQKSIF
-	TRBJ2-7	TRBD1	TRBV14	TGTGCCAGCAGGAACGTAGGGACAGGGACCTACGAGCAGTACTTC	CASRNVGTGTYEQYF
-	TRBJ2-1	-	TRBV5-1	TGCGCCAGCAGCTTGGGACAGGTAAAGGGAATTGAGCAGTTCTTC	CASSLGQVKGIEQFF
few	TRBJ2-7	-	TRBV7-9	TGTGCCAGCAGCCGTTCAGGGAAAACCTACGAGCAGTACTTC	CASSRSGKTYEQYF
-	TRBJ1-1	-	TRBV30	TGTGCCTGGAGTCCGGGACACAAGAACACTGAAGCTTTCTTT	CAWSPGHKNTEAFF
few	TRBJ2-3	TRBD2	TRBV10-3	TGTGCCATCAGTGACGGCGGGGGGCACACAGATACGCAGTATTTT	CAISDGGGHTDTQYF
-	TRBJ1-1	TRBD1	TRBV12-5	TGTGCTAGTGGCTCGACAGGGTCCGTGTTGACTGAAGCTTTCTTT	CASGSTGSVLTEAFF
few	TRBJ2-1	-	TRBV11-2	TGTGCCAGCAGCTTAGGAGGCCAACGAGACGGTGAGCAGTTCTTC	CASSLGGQRDGEQFF
-	TRBJ2-2	TRBD1	TRBV2	TGTGCCAGCAGGGGACAGGCGAACACCGGGGAGCTGTTTTTT	CASRGQANTGELFF
-	TRBJ2-7	TRBD1	TRBV2	TGTGCCAGCAGCCCGGGACAGGGGACCTACGAGCAGTACTTC	CASSPGQGTYEQYF
-	TRBJ1-2	-	TRBV19	TGTGCCAGTAGTTTACTCGGTCGAGGGATCGCCTTC	CASSLLGRGIAF
-	TRBJ1-1	TRBD1	TRBV9	TGTGCCAGCAGCCCCGGGACAGGGAGGGCTTTCTTT	CASSPGTGRAFF
-	TRBJ1-5	-	TRBV13	TGTGCCAGCAGCCTCTCCAATCAGCCCCAGCATTTT	CASSLSNQPQHF
-	TRBJ2-7	-	TRBV7-2	TGTGCCAGCAGCTTCGACAGGCGCTACGAGCAGTACTTC	CASSFDRRYEQYF
-	TRBJ1-1	-	TRBV15	TGTGCCACCAGCAGCGGCAGGGGTATTCGGACTGAAGCTTTCTTT	CATSSGRGIRTEAFF
medium-sized	TRBJ2-7	-	TRBV6-5	TGTGCCAGCAGCCTAAGCGGAGAAAGTGGCGAGCAGTACTTC	CASSLSGESGEQYF
-	TRBJ2-5	-	TRBV11-2	TGTGCCAGCAGCCCCCGAGAGGCGGGGGAGACCCAGTACTTC	CASSPREAGETQYF
-	TRBJ1-3	-	TRBV6-1	TGTGCCAGCAGTGAATCCAGCAGGGTTGGGAACACCATATATTTT	CASSESSRVGNTIYF
-	TRBJ2-1	-	TRBV7-9	TGTGCCAGCAGCTTAGCGGGGCGGTACAATGAGCAGTTCTTC	CASSLAGRYNEQFF
-	TRBJ2-3	TRBD2	TRBV6-4	TGTGCCAGCAGTGACCTAGCGGGGGGGCCGGATACGCAGTATTTT	CASSDLAGGPDTQYF
-	TRBJ1-5	-	TRBV2	TGTGCCAGCAGTGAACAGCCAGGGGTTAAGCATTTT	CASSEQPGVKHF
-	TRBJ2-7	-	TRBV28	TGTGCCAGCAGTACAGGGGGGGATCCCTACGAGCAGTACTTC	CASSTGGDPYEQYF
-	TRBJ2-7	-	TRBV5-6	TGTGCCAGCAGCTTCCGGGACGAGCAGTACTTC	CASSFRDEQYF
-	TRBJ1-2	-	TRBV11-2	TGTGCCAGCAGCCTACAAAGACCGGGAGGCTACACCTTC	CASSLQRPGGYTF
-	TRBJ2-3	TRBD2	TRBV2	TGTGCCAGCAGTCAGTTGGGGGCGGGGGGATTAACAGATACGCAGTATTTT	CASSQLGAGGLTDTQYF
few	TRBJ1-2	-	TRBV28	TGTGCCAGCAGTTCCGGGAGCGACGGTGACACCTTC	CASSSGSDGDTF
-	TRBJ2-5	TRBD1	TRBV7-6	TGTGCCAGCAGCACTTTACAGGGGGCTGAGACCCAGTACTTC	CASSTLQGAETQYF
few	TRBJ1-5	-	TRBV27	TGTGCCAGCAGTCCGGACAGAATCCAGCCCCAGCATTTT	CASSPDRIQPQHF
few	TRBJ1-4	-	TRBV29-1	TGCAGCGTTGAAGATTTAGGAGGAGCGGGACATGAAAAACTGTTTTTT	CSVEDLGGAGHEKLFF
-	TRBJ2-7	-	TRBV28	TGTGCCAGCCTCCAAGAGCTCCCCTACGAGCAGTACTTC	CASLQELPYEQYF
-	TRBJ1-1	-	TRBV7-9	TGTGCCAGCAGCTTAGCGCGTGGGAACACTGAAGCTTTCTTT	CASSLARGNTEAFF
few	TRBJ1-1	-	TRBV4-1	TGCGCCAGCAGCCAAGATCGGGTCCGGGACAAAGACACTGAAGCTTTCTTT	CASSQDRVRDKDTEAFF
few	TRBJ1-5	-	TRBV19	TGTGCCAGTAGTATAGGACGGGAGTCGGGACAGCCCCAGCATTTT	CASSIGRESGQPQHF
-	TRBJ2-5	-	TRBV5-4	TGTGCCAGTTCGCGACAGACAGGAGAGACCCAGTACTTC	CASSRQTGETQYF
-	TRBJ1-5	TRBD1	TRBV18	TGTGCCAGCTCACGGGGACAGGGAAATCAGCCCCAGCATTTT	CASSRGQGNQPQHF
-	TRBJ1-6	-	TRBV27	TGTGCCAGCAGACCCGACAGGCTACATTCACCCCTCCACTTT	CASRPDRLHSPLHF
-	TRBJ1-1	-	TRBV5-6	TGTGCCAGCAGTCATGGCGGCAGGGGCGCTGAAGCTTTCTTT	CASSHGGRGAEAFF
-	TRBJ1-6	-	TRBV28	TGTGCCAGTCGCCCTACGAATTCACCCCTCCACTTT	CASRPTNSPLHF
-	TRBJ2-5	TRBD2	TRBV9	TGTGCCAGCAGCGTCCTAGCGGGGGGGGAAGAGACCCAGTACTTC	CASSVLAGGEETQYF
-	TRBJ2-1	TRBD2	TRBV5-1	TGCGCCAGCAGCCTCCTAGCGGGGGGCTACAATGAGCAGTTCTTC	CASSLLAGGYNEQFF
-	TRBJ1-2	TRBD1	TRBV19	TGTGCCAGTAGAAGCGGCGGGACAGCGATTTATGGCTACACCTTC	CASRSGGTAIYGYTF
-	TRBJ2-3	-	TRBV5-1	TGCGCCAGCAGCTTGGGGCGGGATACGCAGTATTTT	CASSLGRDTQYF